This T cell receptor beta chain was captured by sequencing in a study of blood T cell repertoires in COVID-19. The method was immunoSEQ multiplex PCR; TCRdb's version includes in-frame clones alone and lacks a portion of them. The table has under 250,000 clones, more than 65% seen once. The ends lost 1 base at V and 4 bases at J; junction bases unmatched: 8. Germline loops: CDR1 LNHNV, CDR2 YYDKDF (reference sequence). The CDR3 totals 16 residues. This clonotype originated in a woman of 80 years or more with acute or convalescent COVID-19. Source material: peripheral blood. The J gene is TRBJ2-5, the V gene TRBV15; 8 bases map to TRBD1. Here the CDR3 reads CATSRAPRGQGETQYF. The DNA for the CDR3 is TGTGCCACCAGCAGAGCCCCAAGAGGACAGGGAGAGACCCAGTACTTC.